A selection of T cell receptor beta chains follows, all from one sample in a study of T cell responses to AZD1222 COVID-19 vaccine. Sequencing was performed with immunoSEQ multiplex PCR; in TCRdb, only in-frame clones are kept and a portion is missing. This table holds some 130,000 clones, approximately 90% found once. This specimen was peripheral blood, taken on day 0 of AZD1222 vaccination. Receptor source: an adult in good health. The CDR3 runs from the conserved cysteine through the conserved F or W. D genes are given only for firm matches. Only some rows state a clone size, as once, few, many or a class for expanded clones.

j_call | v_call | d_call | clone_size | cdr3_nt | cdr3_aa
TRBJ1-2 | TRBV15 | . | . | TGTGCCACCAGCACTGGGGAGGGAGTGAACTATGGCTACACCTTC | CATSTGEGVNYGYTF
TRBJ1-2 | TRBV7-3 | TRBD1 | . | TGTGCCAGCAGCTCCCAGGGGGCTACGTCGCGCTATGGCTACACCTTC | CASSSQGATSRYGYTF
TRBJ1-1 | TRBV28 | . | . | TGTGCCAGCAGTTTGTCAAATGGGGGGACTGAAGCTTTCTTT | CASSLSNGGTEAFF
TRBJ1-1 | TRBV20-1 | . | . | TGCAGTGCTAGTAACGGGGACACTGAAGCTTTCTTT | CSASNGDTEAFF
TRBJ1-3 | TRBV28 | . | . | TGTGCCAGCAGCCCCCCGGGAGGCGCTGGAAACACCATATATTTT | CASSPPGGAGNTIYF
TRBJ2-1 | TRBV6-5 | TRBD2 | . | TGTGCCAGCAGTTCCCCGGGACTAGCGGAGAACAATGAGCAGTTCTTC | CASSSPGLAENNEQFF
TRBJ2-1 | TRBV7-2 | . | . | TGTGCCTCCGGGGAGAGAAGCTCCTACAATGAGCAGTTCTTC | CASGERSSYNEQFF
TRBJ2-3 | TRBV10-1 | . | once | TGCGCCAGCCAAGATGGGGTTAGCACAGATACGCAGTATTTT | CASQDGVSTDTQYF
TRBJ2-2 | TRBV9 | . | . | TGTGCCAGCAGCGTACAGGGGTTTGGGGAGCTGTTTTTT | CASSVQGFGELFF
TRBJ2-5 | TRBV6-6 | TRBD2 | . | TGTGCCAGCAGTCCCACCCCCCGGGGGGGCGTCCAAGAGACCCAGTACTTC | CASSPTPRGGVQETQYF
TRBJ2-7 | TRBV6-6 | . | . | TGTGCCAGCACTCCGGAGGGGACTCTACGGGAGCAGTACTTC | CASTPEGTLREQYF
TRBJ2-7 | TRBV6-5 | TRBD1 | . | TGTGCCAGCAGTTACGACAGGGGGAACGAGCAGTACTTC | CASSYDRGNEQYF
TRBJ1-3 | TRBV28 | . | few | TGTGCCAGCAGTTTCCGGACACTAACTTCTGGAAACACCATATATTTT | CASSFRTLTSGNTIYF
TRBJ2-3 | TRBV29-1 | . | . | TGCAGCGTAGACACAGATACGCAGTATTTT | CSVDTDTQYF
TRBJ1-1 | TRBV7-2 | TRBD1 | once | TGTGCCAGCAGCTTAGGTCCCGGACAGGGGGTTTGGGACACTGAAGCTTTCTTT | CASSLGPGQGVWDTEAFF
TRBJ1-5 | TRBV6-5 | TRBD1 | . | TGTGCCAGCAGTTACTTCGCAGGGGGCGGCCAGCCCCAGCATTTT | CASSYFAGGGQPQHF
TRBJ1-2 | TRBV6-5 | TRBD1 | . | TGTGCCAGCAGTTGGGGACAGGGATCCTATGGCTACACCTTC | CASSWGQGSYGYTF
TRBJ1-5 | TRBV19 | TRBD1 | . | TGTGCCAGTTCCGGGACAGGGCTCCAGCCCCAGCATTTT | CASSGTGLQPQHF
TRBJ1-5 | TRBV30 | . | . | TGTGCCTGGAGTGCATGGACAAATATTAATAGCAATCAGCCCCAGCATTTT | CAWSAWTNINSNQPQHF
TRBJ1-3 | TRBV24-1 | . | . | TGTGCCACCAGTGATTCCTCCCACCCTGGAAACACCATATATTTT | CATSDSSHPGNTIYF
TRBJ2-1 | TRBV10-2 | TRBD1 | . | TGCGCCAGCAGGGGGACAGGGGGGAGGGATGAGCAGTTCTTC | CASRGTGGRDEQFF
TRBJ1-2 | TRBV30 | TRBD1 | . | TGTGCCTGGGGCGGTCGGGACAGGGGAATTAATGGCTACACCTTC | CAWGGRDRGINGYTF
TRBJ2-6 | TRBV7-3 | . | . | TGTGCCAGCAGCGAGGATCTGGCTGGGGCCAACGTCCTGACTTTC | CASSEDLAGANVLTF
TRBJ1-2 | TRBV9 | . | once | TGTGCCAGCAGCGTAGAGGGACCAGGGGGCTACACCTTC | CASSVEGPGGYTF
TRBJ1-4 | TRBV2 | . | . | TGTGCCAGCAGTTCGACAGGCAGATTAGAAAAACTGTTTTTT | CASSSTGRLEKLFF
TRBJ1-1 | TRBV27 | . | . | TGTGCCAGCAGTTCACTTAGGGCCAACACTGAAGCTTTCTTT | CASSSLRANTEAFF
TRBJ1-6 | TRBV27 | . | . | TGTGCCAGCAGTATATCAGCGACCAATTCACCCCTCCACTTT | CASSISATNSPLHF
TRBJ1-1 | TRBV7-7 | . | . | TGTGCTAGCAGCTCAGACAGAGACACTGAAGCTTTCTTT | CASSSDRDTEAFF